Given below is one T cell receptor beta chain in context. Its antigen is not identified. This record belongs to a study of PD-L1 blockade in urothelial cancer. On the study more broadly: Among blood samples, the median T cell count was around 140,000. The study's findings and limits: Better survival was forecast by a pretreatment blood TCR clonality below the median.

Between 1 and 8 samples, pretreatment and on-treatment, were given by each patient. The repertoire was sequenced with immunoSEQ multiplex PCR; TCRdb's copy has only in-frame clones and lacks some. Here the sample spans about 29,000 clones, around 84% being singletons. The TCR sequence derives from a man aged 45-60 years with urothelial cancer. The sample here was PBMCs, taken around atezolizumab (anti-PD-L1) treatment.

The CDR3 region is CASRGQAISNYGYTF. In DNA form, the CDR3 reads TGTGCCAGCCGGGGACAGGCGATCTCTAACTATGGCTACACCTTC. This sequence joins TRBV27 and TRBJ1-2, with 8 bases matching TRBD1. Germline CDR1 reads MNHEY; CDR2 reads SMNVEV (reference sequence). Trimming took 8 bases from V and 0 from J; bases not matched to a gene: 8. The CDR3 has 15 residues.